This is a list of T cell receptor beta chains from one sample in a study of blood T cell repertoires in COVID-19. Sequencing was performed with immunoSEQ multiplex PCR; in TCRdb, only in-frame clones are kept and a portion is missing. The repertoire holds 250,000 to 350,000 clones, with around 86% as singletons. Sample: peripheral blood. The receptors come from a woman aged 25-40 years who had recovered from COVID-19. The CDR3 runs from the conserved cysteine through the conserved F or W. The D gene is left open where the match is weak. The size of a clone is reported for some rows only, either as once, few or many, or as a class for expanded clones.

d_gene: NA; abundance: NA; v_gene: TRBV21-1; j_gene: TRBJ2-5; CDR3aa: CASSNPGEGGEETQYF; CDR3nt: TGTGCCAGCAGCAATCCCGGGGAGGGAGGGGAAGAGACCCAGTACTTC
d_gene: TRBD1; abundance: NA; v_gene: TRBV18; j_gene: TRBJ1-1; CDR3aa: CASSTQGAGTEAFF; CDR3nt: TGTGCCAGCTCAACACAGGGGGCGGGCACTGAAGCTTTCTTT
d_gene: NA; abundance: NA; v_gene: TRBV6-5; j_gene: TRBJ2-7; CDR3aa: CASSQDSSYEQYF; CDR3nt: TGTGCCAGCAGTCAGGACAGCTCCTACGAGCAGTACTTC
d_gene: NA; abundance: NA; v_gene: TRBV12-3/TRBV12-4; j_gene: TRBJ1-2; CDR3aa: CASRTSYGYTF; CDR3nt: TGTGCCAGCAGAACCAGCTATGGCTACACCTTC
d_gene: TRBD1; abundance: NA; v_gene: TRBV28; j_gene: TRBJ1-6; CDR3aa: CASSSSDRGGAPLHF; CDR3nt: TGTGCCAGCAGTTCAAGCGACAGGGGCGGGGCACCCCTCCACTTT
d_gene: NA; abundance: NA; v_gene: TRBV4-1; j_gene: TRBJ1-5; CDR3aa: CASSQAVGERDQPQHF; CDR3nt: TGCGCCAGCAGCCAAGCTGTAGGAGAGAGGGATCAGCCCCAGCATTTT
d_gene: NA; abundance: NA; v_gene: TRBV21-1; j_gene: TRBJ2-7; CDR3aa: CASSNSSYEQYF; CDR3nt: TGTGCCAGCAGCAACAGCTCCTACGAGCAGTACTTC
d_gene: NA; abundance: NA; v_gene: TRBV6-1; j_gene: TRBJ1-4; CDR3aa: CASSENGRKLFF; CDR3nt: TGTGCCAGCAGTGAAAATGGCAGAAAACTGTTTTTT
d_gene: NA; abundance: NA; v_gene: TRBV10-3; j_gene: TRBJ2-2; CDR3aa: CAISETLLGLTGELFF; CDR3nt: TGTGCCATCAGTGAGACTCTACTAGGGCTCACCGGGGAGCTGTTTTTT
d_gene: NA; abundance: NA; v_gene: TRBV4-3; j_gene: TRBJ2-1; CDR3aa: CASSQDAYNEQFF; CDR3nt: TGCGCCAGCAGCCAAGATGCGTACAATGAGCAGTTCTTC
d_gene: NA; abundance: NA; v_gene: TRBV9; j_gene: TRBJ2-3; CDR3aa: CASSVGLGGFSTDTQYF; CDR3nt: TGTGCCAGCAGCGTAGGGCTAGGTGGGTTTAGCACAGATACGCAGTATTTT
d_gene: NA; abundance: NA; v_gene: TRBV5-5; j_gene: TRBJ2-1; CDR3aa: CASSLGPGAEQFF; CDR3nt: TGTGCCAGCAGCTTAGGACCAGGGGCTGAGCAGTTCTTC
d_gene: TRBD1; abundance: NA; v_gene: TRBV7-9; j_gene: TRBJ1-1; CDR3aa: CASTQGAFMNTEAFF; CDR3nt: TGTGCCAGCACTCAGGGGGCGTTCATGAACACTGAAGCTTTCTTT
d_gene: TRBD1; abundance: once; v_gene: TRBV7-8; j_gene: TRBJ1-1; CDR3aa: CASSSHRGWNTEAFF; CDR3nt: TGTGCCAGCAGCTCACACAGGGGGTGGAACACTGAAGCTTTCTTT